This T cell receptor (beta chain) appears in the sequencing data of a study of shared clonotypes between healthy human individuals. Terminally differentiated effector memory CD45RA+ cells were excluded by CCR7 positive selection of CD45RO-negative cells. Germline V CDR1 and CDR2: MNHEY, SMNVEV (reference sequence). Trimming at V came to 5 bases and at J to 3 bases, leaving 7 bases not matched to a gene. The CDR3 contains 15 residues. Clones were sequenced by immunoSEQ multiplex PCR, and TCRdb holds only the in-frame ones, with some missing. The table has hundreds of thousands of clones, about 95% seen once.

Sequenced input: naive CD8+ T cells sorted from blood. The sequence derives from a woman aged 30 to 39 in good health. This chain uses TRBV27 with TRBJ2-7; 10 bases match TRBD1. CDR3 DNA sequence: TGTGCCAGCAGTCCCGGACAGGGGGTTGGCTACGAGCAGTACTTC. It encodes CASSPGQGVGYEQYF.